The sequence of this TCR beta chain was determined in a study of blood T cell repertoires in COVID-19 (dated by TCRdb to the early 2020s). Some background on the complete study: Collaborator samples came from the United States, Italy and Spain and covered acute and convalescent phases of COVID-19. The material from the prospective study consisted of cDNA or gDNA derived from T cells, B-cell-depleted T cells, or PBMCs. Deeply sampled blood TCRbeta repertoires from subjects exposed to, actively infected with, or recovered from COVID-19 were included in the dataset. The repertoires were released in a freely available public database meant as a resource for research on the immune response to SARS-CoV-2. The samples were drawn from the first 160 participants of the ongoing ImmuneRACE study and from 950 to 1,500 subjects provided by 6 global collaborators. A de-identified subject ID, COVID-19 status, age in years and sex were almost always included in the sample metadata. Where available, HLA class I and class II types were taken from metadata supplied by the sample provider and were not determined by assay-based typing. The research as a whole found: The quantity of clinical and demographic metadata differed by source and by participant and was supplied without curation.

The immunoSEQ Assay, a bias-controlled multiplex PCR, was used to amplify TCRbeta CDR3 regions from genomic DNA. The original pipeline was this. Within the assay, amplification of reference gene primers was used to estimate how many nucleated cells each sample contained. To quantify the absolute abundance of each unique TCRbeta CDR3 rearrangement, sequence reads were collapsed and filtered. For each sample, productive Simpson clonality was calculated as the square root of Simpson's diversity index over productive rearrangements. TCRdb took over this immuneACCESS table, retaining in-frame rearrangements with V and J assigned. Such tables are incomplete; in checked studies, under half of the missing clones stem from an unresolved V gene, and the remainder is unexplained. That table furnishes V, J and clone size, whereas the DNA furnished D and trimming. The table for this sample lists 180,000 or so clones; roughly 79% of them were counted only once. The ten biggest clones cover about 11% of the sample.

One collaborating source in Seattle enrolled patients while the patients were actively infected and followed the patients over time throughout the course of disease. The collaborating institutions used their own protocols to collect whole blood in K2EDTA tubes. Collaborator samples were shipped for TCRbeta analysis as frozen whole blood, isolated PBMCs, or DNA extracted from either sample type. About this clone itself: Its target antigen remains unknown. Base qualities were left out, and no much larger clone turns up one base away.

CDR1 and CDR2 are read off the germline V gene as SNHLY and FYNNEI. V and J lose 7 bases and 0 bases, and a span of 12 bases separates them. The CDR3, cysteine through phenylalanine, is 15 amino acids long. Of all the DNA, just the CDR3 is kept, 45 bases in frame from base 1. The sequenced material came from peripheral blood. The receptor comes from a woman aged 40 to 49 with COVID-19, enrolled during active disease. The chain employs TRBV2 and TRBJ2-2; TRBD2 is possibly the D segment (6 matching bases). CDR3 protein: CASTQAGSNTGELFF. The bases are TGTGCCAGCACCCAAGCGGGCTCGAACACCGGGGAGCTGTTTTTT. The full variable domain, completed from the reference TRBV2 and TRBJ2-2 proteins outside the CDR3, reads EPEVTQTPSHQVTQMGQEVILRCVPISNHLYFYWYRQILGQKVEFLVSFYNNEISEKSEIFDDQFSVERPDGSNFTLKIRSTKLEDSAMYFCASTQAGSNTGELFFGEGSRLTVL.